The source of this TCR beta chain is a study of blood T cell repertoires in COVID-19 (dated by TCRdb to about 2020). In the study overall: Samples from collaborators originated in the United States, Italy and Spain and spanned both the acute and convalescent phases of COVID-19. Sample metadata almost always included a de-identified subject ID, COVID-19 status, age in years and sex. A freely available public database, intended as a resource for researchers studying the immune response to SARS-CoV-2, is where the repertoires were released. Samples were obtained from the ongoing ImmuneRACE study (first 160 participants) and from approximately 1,200 subjects provided by 6 global collaborators. Where HLA class I and class II types were available, the types were taken from metadata supplied by the sample provider, not from assay-based typing. The dataset comprised deeply sampled blood TCRbeta repertoires from subjects exposed to, actively infected with, or recovered from COVID-19. The material from the prospective study consisted of cDNA or gDNA derived from T cells, B-cell-depleted T cells, or PBMCs.

This clone was observed once. Its specific antigen is unknown. Base qualities are not recorded, but no much larger clone differs from it by a single base. Findings and caveats that apply to the study as a whole: Clinical and demographic metadata were provided uncurated, with the amount varying by source and participant.

Each collaborating institution followed its own protocols to collect whole blood in K2EDTA tubes. For TCRbeta analysis, collaborator samples were shipped as frozen whole blood, as isolated PBMCs, or as DNA extracted from either sample type. From the cysteine through the phenylalanine, the CDR3 covers 14 amino acids. CDR3 DNA is the only sequence kept; it has 42 bases, read in frame from the first base. CDR1 is given as SGDLS and CDR2 as YYNGEE, both from the germline V gene. Unmatched junction bases come to 5, with V trimmed by 2 bases and J by 6 bases. TCRbeta CDR3 regions were amplified from genomic DNA by means of the immunoSEQ Assay, a bias-controlled multiplex PCR. On the study's bioinformatics: Nucleated cell counts per sample were estimated from amplification of reference gene primers within the assay. To quantify the absolute abundance of each unique TCRbeta CDR3 rearrangement, sequence reads were collapsed and filtered. Productive Simpson clonality was computed per sample as the square root of Simpson's diversity index over productive rearrangements. This immuneACCESS table, as held by TCRdb, lists in-frame sequences with V and J called but not all clones. Of the missing ones, under half trace to an unresolved V gene in checked studies; the others have no known cause. Clone size and V and J calls were adopted from that table, with D and trimming inferred from the DNA. The sample profile shows about 490,000 clones; 75% to 90% of them were found once. In total, the top ten clones hold 3% to 4% of the sample.

Sequencing was carried out using peripheral blood. The source is a human donor in a cohort sampled during active COVID-19. In this chain, TRBV9 is recombined with TRBJ2-7, and 10 bases in between align with TRBD1. The CDR3 protein is CASSVSGTGAEQYF. The DNA is as follows: TGTGCCAGCAGCGTCTCCGGGACAGGGGCCGAGCAGTACTTC.